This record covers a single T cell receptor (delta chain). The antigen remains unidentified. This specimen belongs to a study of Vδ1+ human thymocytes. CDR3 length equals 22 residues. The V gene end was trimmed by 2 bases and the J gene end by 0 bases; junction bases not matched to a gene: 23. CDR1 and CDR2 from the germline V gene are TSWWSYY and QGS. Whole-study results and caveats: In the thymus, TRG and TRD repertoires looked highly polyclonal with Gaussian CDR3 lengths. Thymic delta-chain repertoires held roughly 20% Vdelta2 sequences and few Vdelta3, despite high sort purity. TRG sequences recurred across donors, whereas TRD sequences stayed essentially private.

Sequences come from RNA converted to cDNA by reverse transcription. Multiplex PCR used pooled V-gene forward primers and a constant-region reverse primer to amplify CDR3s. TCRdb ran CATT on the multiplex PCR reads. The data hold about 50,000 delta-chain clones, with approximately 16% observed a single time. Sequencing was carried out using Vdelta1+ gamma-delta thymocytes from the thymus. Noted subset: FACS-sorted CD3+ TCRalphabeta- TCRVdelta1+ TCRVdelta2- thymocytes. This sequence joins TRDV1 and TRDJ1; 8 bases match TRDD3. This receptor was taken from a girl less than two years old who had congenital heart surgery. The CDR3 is CALGEEGASSPVLGAYTDKLIF. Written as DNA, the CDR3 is TGTGCTCTTGGGGAAGAAGGGGCCTCTTCTCCAGTACTGGGGGCGTACACCGATAAACTCATCTTT.